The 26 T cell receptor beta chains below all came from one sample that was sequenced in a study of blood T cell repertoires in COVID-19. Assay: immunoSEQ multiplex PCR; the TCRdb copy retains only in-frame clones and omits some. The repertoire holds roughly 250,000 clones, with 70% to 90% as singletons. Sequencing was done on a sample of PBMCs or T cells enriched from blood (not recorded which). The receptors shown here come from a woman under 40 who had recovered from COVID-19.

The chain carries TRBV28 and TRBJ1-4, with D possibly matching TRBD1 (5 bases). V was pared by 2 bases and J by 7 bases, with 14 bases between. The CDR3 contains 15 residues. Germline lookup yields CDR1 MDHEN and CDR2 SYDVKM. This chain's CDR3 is CASSLPGGLSEKLFF. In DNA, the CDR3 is TGTGCCAGCAGTTTACCCGGGGGATTGAGTGAAAAACTGTTTTTT.

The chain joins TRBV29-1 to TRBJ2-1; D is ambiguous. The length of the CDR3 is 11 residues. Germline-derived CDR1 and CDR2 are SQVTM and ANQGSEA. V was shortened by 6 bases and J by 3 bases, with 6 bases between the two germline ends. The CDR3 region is CSVELYNEQFF. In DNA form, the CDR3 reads TGCAGCGTAGAACTCTACAATGAGCAGTTCTTC.

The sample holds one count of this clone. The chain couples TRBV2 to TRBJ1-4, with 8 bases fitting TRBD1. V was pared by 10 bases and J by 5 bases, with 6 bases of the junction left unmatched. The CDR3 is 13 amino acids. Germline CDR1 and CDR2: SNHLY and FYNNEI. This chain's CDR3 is CATHRQGNEKLFF. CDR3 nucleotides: TGTGCCACCCATCGACAGGGGAATGAAAAACTGTTTTTT.

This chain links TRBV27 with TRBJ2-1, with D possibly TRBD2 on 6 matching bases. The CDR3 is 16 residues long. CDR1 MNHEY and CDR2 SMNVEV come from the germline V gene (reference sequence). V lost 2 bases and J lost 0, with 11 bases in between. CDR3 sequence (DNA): TGTGCCAGCAGTTTAGGCGGGGAAAGCTCCTACAATGAGCAGTTCTTC. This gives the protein CASSLGGESSYNEQFF.

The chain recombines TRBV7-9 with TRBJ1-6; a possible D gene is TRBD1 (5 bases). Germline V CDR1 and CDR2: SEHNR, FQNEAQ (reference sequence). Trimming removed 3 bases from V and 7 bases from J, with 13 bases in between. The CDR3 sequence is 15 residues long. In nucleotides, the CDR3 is TGTGCCAGCAGCTTCAGGGCAGGGCTCAATTCACCCCTCCACTTT. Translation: CASSFRAGLNSPLHF. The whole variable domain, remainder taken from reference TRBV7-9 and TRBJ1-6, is DTGVSQNPRHKITKRGQNVTFRCDPISEHNRLYWYRQTLGQGPEFLTYFQNEAQLEKSRLLSDRFSAERPKGSFSTLEIQRTEQGDSAMYLCASSFRAGLNSPLHFGNGTRLTVT.

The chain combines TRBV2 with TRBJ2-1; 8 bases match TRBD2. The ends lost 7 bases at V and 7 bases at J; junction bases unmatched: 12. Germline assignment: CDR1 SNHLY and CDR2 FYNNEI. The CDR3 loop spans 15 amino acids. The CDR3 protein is CASMGGAGVGNEQFF. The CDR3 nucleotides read TGTGCCAGCATGGGTGGAGCGGGGGTAGGGAATGAGCAGTTCTTC.

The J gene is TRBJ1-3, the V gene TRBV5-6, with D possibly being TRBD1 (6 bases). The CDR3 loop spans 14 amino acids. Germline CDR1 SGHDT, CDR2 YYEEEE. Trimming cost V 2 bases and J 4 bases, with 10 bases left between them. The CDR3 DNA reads TGTGCCAGCAGCTTACAGGGCACGGGAAACACCATATATTTT. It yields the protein CASSLQGTGNTIYF.

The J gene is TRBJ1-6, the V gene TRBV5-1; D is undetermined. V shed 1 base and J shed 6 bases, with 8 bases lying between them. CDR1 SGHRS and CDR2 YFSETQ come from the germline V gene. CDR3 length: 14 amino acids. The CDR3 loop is CASSLSGINSPLHF. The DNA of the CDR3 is TGCGCCAGCAGCTTGTCGGGAATTAATTCACCCCTCCACTTT.

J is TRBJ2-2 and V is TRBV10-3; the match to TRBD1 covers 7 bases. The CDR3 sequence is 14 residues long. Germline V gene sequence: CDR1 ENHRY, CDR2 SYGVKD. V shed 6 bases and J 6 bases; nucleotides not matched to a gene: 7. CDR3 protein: CAISNRQGAGELFF. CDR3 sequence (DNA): TGTGCCATCAGCAACCGGCAGGGGGCCGGGGAGCTGTTTTTT.

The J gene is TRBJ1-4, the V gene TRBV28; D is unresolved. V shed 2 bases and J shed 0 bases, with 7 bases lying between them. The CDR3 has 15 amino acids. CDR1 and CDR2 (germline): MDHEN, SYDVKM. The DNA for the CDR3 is TGTGCCAGCAGTTTACACGGAGCAACTAATGAAAAACTGTTTTTT. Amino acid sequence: CASSLHGATNEKLFF.

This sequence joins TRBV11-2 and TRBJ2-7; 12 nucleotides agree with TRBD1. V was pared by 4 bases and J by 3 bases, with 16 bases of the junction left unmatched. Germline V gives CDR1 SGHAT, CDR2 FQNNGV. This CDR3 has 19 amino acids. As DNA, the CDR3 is TGTGCCAGCAGCTCCCGTGGGGGGACAGGGGGCTCCCTGGGCTACGAGCAGTACTTC. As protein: CASSSRGGTGGSLGYEQYF.

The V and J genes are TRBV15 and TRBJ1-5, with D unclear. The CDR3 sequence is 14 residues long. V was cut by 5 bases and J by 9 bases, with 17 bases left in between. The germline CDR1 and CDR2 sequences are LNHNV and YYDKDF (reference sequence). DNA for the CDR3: TGTGCCACCAGCCGCGACCCGGGGATCAGGCCCCAGCATTTT. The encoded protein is CATSRDPGIRPQHF.

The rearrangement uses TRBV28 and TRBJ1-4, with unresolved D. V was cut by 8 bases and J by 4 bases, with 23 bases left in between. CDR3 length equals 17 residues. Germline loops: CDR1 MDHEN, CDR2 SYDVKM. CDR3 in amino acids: CASSMGALRSSNEKLFF. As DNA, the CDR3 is TGTGCCAGCTCCATGGGTGCGCTCCGGAGTAGTAATGAAAAACTGTTTTTT.

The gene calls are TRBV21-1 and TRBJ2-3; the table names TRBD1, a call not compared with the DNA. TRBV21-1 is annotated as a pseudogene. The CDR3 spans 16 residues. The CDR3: CASRGQGSPTTDTQYF. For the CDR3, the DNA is TGTGCCAGCAGGGGACAGGGATCCCCAACCACAGATACGCAGTATTTT.

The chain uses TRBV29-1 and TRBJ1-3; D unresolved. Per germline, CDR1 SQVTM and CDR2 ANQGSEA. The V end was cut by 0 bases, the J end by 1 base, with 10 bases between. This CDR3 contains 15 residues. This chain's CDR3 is CSVEDLGGSGNTIYF. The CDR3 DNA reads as TGCAGCGTTGAAGATCTTGGAGGTTCTGGAAACACCATATATTTT.

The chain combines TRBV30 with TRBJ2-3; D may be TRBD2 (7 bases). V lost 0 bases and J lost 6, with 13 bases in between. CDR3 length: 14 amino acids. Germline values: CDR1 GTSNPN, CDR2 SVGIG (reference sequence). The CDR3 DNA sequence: TGTGCCTGGAGTGTAGGAGGGGGAGGGGATACGCAGTATTTT. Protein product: CAWSVGGGGDTQYF.

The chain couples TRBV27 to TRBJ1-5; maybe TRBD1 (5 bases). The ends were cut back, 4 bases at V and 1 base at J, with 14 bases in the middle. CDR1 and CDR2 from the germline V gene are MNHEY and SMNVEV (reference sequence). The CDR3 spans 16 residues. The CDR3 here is CASSSSRGLSNQPQHF. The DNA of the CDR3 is TGTGCCAGCAGTTCATCTAGGGGACTGAGCAATCAGCCCCAGCATTTT.

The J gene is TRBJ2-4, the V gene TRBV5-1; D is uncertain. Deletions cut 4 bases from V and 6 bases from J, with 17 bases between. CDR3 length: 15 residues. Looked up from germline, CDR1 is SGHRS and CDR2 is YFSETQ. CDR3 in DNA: TGCGCCAGCAGCCCGTTGCCCGGGTTTGGAAACATTCAGTACTTC. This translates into CASSPLPGFGNIQYF.

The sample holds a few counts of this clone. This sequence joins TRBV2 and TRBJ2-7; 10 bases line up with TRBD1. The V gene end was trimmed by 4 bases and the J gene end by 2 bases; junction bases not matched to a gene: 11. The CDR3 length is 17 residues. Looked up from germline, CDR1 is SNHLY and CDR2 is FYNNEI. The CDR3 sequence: CASSGEGQGPLTYEQYF. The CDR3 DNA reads TGTGCCAGCAGTGGGGAGGGACAGGGGCCGTTAACCTACGAGCAGTACTTC.

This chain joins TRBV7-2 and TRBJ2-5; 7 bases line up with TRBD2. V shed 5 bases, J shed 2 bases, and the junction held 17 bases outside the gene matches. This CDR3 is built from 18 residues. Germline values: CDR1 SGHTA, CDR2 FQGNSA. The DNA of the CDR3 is TGTGCCAGCAGCCTGGGGGGGTACGGGGGAGGCTCTCAAGAGACCCAGTACTTC. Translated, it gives CASSLGGYGGGSQETQYF.

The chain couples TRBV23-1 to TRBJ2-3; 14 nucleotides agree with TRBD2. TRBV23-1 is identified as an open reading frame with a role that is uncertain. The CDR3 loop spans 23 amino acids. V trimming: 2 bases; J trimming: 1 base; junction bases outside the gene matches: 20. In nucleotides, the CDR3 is TGCGCCAGCAGTCAAAAGACGGGACAGCTAAGGACTAGCGGGAGGAAGGGCACAGATACGCAGTATTTT. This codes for CASSQKTGQLRTSGRKGTDTQYF.

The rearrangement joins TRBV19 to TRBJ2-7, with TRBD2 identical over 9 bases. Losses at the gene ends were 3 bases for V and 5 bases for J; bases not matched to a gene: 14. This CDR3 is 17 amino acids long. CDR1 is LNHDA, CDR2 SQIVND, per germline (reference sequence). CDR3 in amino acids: CASSINGFAGGHHEQYF. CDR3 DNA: TGTGCCAGTAGTATTAACGGGTTCGCGGGAGGGCACCACGAGCAGTACTTC.

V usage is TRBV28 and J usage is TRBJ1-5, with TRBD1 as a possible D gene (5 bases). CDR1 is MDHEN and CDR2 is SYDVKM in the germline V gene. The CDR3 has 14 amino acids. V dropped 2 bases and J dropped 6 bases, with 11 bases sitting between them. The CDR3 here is CASSLRQLGQPQHF. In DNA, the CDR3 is TGTGCCAGCAGTTTACGACAGTTAGGTCAGCCCCAGCATTTT.

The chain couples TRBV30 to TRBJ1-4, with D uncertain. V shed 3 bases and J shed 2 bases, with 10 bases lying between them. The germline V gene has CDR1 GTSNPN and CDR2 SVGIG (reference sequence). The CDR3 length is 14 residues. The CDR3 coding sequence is TGTGCCTGGAGCTCGCTAGCTACTAATGAAAAACTGTTTTTT. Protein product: CAWSSLATNEKLFF.

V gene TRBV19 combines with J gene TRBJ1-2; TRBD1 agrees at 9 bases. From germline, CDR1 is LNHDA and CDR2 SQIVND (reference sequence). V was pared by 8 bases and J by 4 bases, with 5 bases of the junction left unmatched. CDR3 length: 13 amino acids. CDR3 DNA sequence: TGTGCCAGTGGCATGACAGGGGGCTATGGCTACACCTTC. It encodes CASGMTGGYGYTF.

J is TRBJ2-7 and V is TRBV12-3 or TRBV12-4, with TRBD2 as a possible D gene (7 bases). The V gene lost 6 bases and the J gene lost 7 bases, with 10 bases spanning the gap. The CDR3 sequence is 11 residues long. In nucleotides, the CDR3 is TGTGCCAGCAGCAGGGGACTAGAGCAGTACTTC. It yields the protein CASSRGLEQYF.